The 13 T cell receptor beta chains below all came from one sample that was sequenced in a study of control samples from healthy donors and cancer patients. Data came from immunoSEQ multiplex PCR; TCRdb stores just in-frame clones and leaves some out. This sample has about 130,000 clones, with around nine tenths found just once. The sequenced material came from blood. The receptor set was obtained from a man aged 45-65 years in good health.

CDR3 coding DNA: TGTGCCAGCAGCTGGGGGCAGGGGGGAGAGACCCAGTACTTC. This gives the protein CASSWGQGGETQYF. The gene calls are TRBV7-2 and TRBJ2-5; a weak D match, TRBD1 (7 bases). CDR3 size: 14 residues. The V end lost 4 bases, the J end lost 4 bases, and 13 bases lay between the germline ends. In germline, CDR1 is SGHTA, CDR2 FQGNSA.

V gene TRBV6-6 combines with J gene TRBJ1-2; D may be TRBD1 (6 bases). Trimming pared 8 bases from V and 8 bases from J, leaving 18 bases between. CDR1 and CDR2 from the germline V gene are MNHNY and SVGAGI (reference sequence). This CDR3 comprises 13 residues. CDR3 nucleotide sequence: TGTGCCAGCCTACCGACGGGGGGCCGGGGCTACACCTTC. Protein: CASLPTGGRGYTF.

This clone was picked up one time. The V and J genes are TRBV14 and TRBJ2-5; D unclear. Germline CDR1 SGHDN, CDR2 FVKESK. CDR3 length: 11 amino acids. V dropped 5 bases and J dropped 5 bases, with 6 bases sitting between them. The CDR3 region has the DNA TGTGCCAGCAGCTCCAGGGAGACCCAGTACTTC. It encodes CASSSRETQYF.

The chain joins TRBV6-4 to TRBJ1-2; D ambiguous. V shed 6 bases and J shed 0 bases, with 11 bases lying between them. Germline CDR1 is MRHNA and CDR2 is SNTAGT. The CDR3 runs to 14 residues. The CDR3: CASRPDTANYGYTF. The DNA for the CDR3 is TGTGCCAGCAGACCCGACACCGCTAACTATGGCTACACCTTC.

This chain links TRBV9 with TRBJ1-2, with a possible D match to TRBD1 (5 bases). This CDR3 region has 13 residues. The germline CDR1 and CDR2 sequences are SGDLS and YYNGEE. V lost 4 bases to trimming and J lost 4 bases, with 11 bases between them. CDR3 nucleotides: TGTGCCAGCAGCCTAGGACAAGTCTATGGCTACACCTTC. It is translated as CASSLGQVYGYTF.

Concerning this clone: Distinct nucleotide sequences in the sample also encode this CDR3. This chain connects TRBV5-6 to TRBJ2-5; no reliable D call. There are 11 residues in the CDR3. Germline V CDR1 and CDR2: SGHDT, YYEEEE. The ends were cut back, 1 base at V and 4 bases at J, with 2 bases in the middle. The DNA of the CDR3 is TGTGCCAGCAGCTTGCGAGAGACCCAGTACTTC. Its protein is CASSLRETQYF.

This clone has only one observation. The chain recombines TRBV14 with TRBJ2-3; 8 bases are a match to TRBD2. The junction had 5 bases not matched to a gene; V was cut back by 4 bases and J by 2 bases. Germline values: CDR1 SGHDN, CDR2 FVKESK. This CDR3 is 15 amino acids long. CDR3 sequence: CASSRSGVDTDTQYF. CDR3 in DNA: TGTGCCAGCAGCCGTAGCGGGGTTGACACAGATACGCAGTATTTT.

The chain couples TRBV5-4 to TRBJ1-2; no clear D. The length of the CDR3 is 16 residues. V was clipped by 0 bases and J by 0 bases, with 12 bases between them. Germline assignment: CDR1 SGHNT and CDR2 YYREEE (reference sequence). CDR3 amino acids: CASSLGGFAANYGYTF. For the CDR3, the DNA is TGTGCCAGCAGCTTGGGAGGGTTTGCGGCTAACTATGGCTACACCTTC.

The genes are TRBV19 and TRBJ1-1; D not resolved. Germline CDR1 reads LNHDA; CDR2 reads SQIVND (reference sequence). The CDR3 loop spans 13 amino acids. Trimming took off 8 bases at V and 0 bases at J, with 10 bases between the two ends. In DNA, the CDR3 is TGTGCCAGTGAGTCCCGGATGAACACTGAAGCTTTCTTT. Translation gives CASESRMNTEAFF.

Here the CDR3 DNA reads TGTGCCAGCAGCCGACAGGTCTCTGGAAACACCATATATTTT. Amino acid sequence: CASSRQVSGNTIYF. The chain joins TRBV3-1 (or the pseudogene TRBV3-2) to TRBJ1-3, with D possibly TRBD1 on 6 matching bases. There are 14 residues in the CDR3. The V gene's germline CDR1 is LGHDT and CDR2 YNNKEL (reference sequence). Trimming stripped 4 bases from V and 0 bases from J, with 7 bases between.

The V and J genes are TRBV24-1 and TRBJ2-5; 9 nucleotides agree with TRBD2. The CDR3 is made up of 14 amino acids. J lost 5 bases, V lost 5 bases, and 5 bases had no gene match. CDR1 KGHDR and CDR2 SFDVKD come from the germline V gene. CDR3 loop: CATSASSGVETQYF. The CDR3 coding sequence is TGTGCCACCAGTGCTTCTAGCGGGGTGGAGACCCAGTACTTC.

V and J are TRBV2 and TRBJ2-2; 7 bases agree with TRBD1. The germline V gene encodes CDR1 SNHLY and CDR2 FYNNEI. V shed 8 bases and J 1 base; nucleotides not matched to a gene: 1. This CDR3 has 13 residues. The CDR3 DNA sequence: TGTGCCAGCGGACAGGAGAACACCGGGGAGCTGTTTTTT. Its protein product is CASGQENTGELFF.

The J gene is TRBJ2-5, the V gene TRBV3-1 (or the pseudogene TRBV3-2); the D gene could be TRBD1 or TRBD2 (5 bases each). The CDR3 extends over 18 amino acids. Per the germline V gene, CDR1 is LGHDT and CDR2 is YNNKEL (reference sequence). The V end was cut by 0 bases, the J end by 2 bases, with 19 bases between. The CDR3 spells CASSQDGAASGPQETQYF. The CDR3 coding sequence is TGTGCCAGCAGCCAAGACGGGGCGGCAAGCGGACCTCAAGAGACCCAGTACTTC.